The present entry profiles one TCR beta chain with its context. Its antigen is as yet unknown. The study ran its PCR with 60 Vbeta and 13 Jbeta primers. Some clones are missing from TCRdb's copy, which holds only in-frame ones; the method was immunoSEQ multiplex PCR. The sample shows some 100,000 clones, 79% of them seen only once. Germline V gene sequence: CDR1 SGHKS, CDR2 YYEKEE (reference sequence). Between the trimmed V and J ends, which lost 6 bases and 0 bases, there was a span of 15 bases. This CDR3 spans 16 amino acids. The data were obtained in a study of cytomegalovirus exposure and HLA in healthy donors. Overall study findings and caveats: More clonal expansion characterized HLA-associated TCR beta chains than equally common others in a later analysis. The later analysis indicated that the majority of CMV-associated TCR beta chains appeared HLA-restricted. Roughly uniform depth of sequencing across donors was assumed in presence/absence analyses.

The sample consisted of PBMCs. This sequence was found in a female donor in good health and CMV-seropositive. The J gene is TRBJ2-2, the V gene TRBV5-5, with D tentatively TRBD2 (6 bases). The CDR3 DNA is TGTGCCAGCACCCCTTGGGTAGCGGCGAACACCGGGGAGCTGTTTTTT. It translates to CASTPWVAANTGELFF.